A single count supports the clone carrying this TCR beta chain. Its antigen is still unknown. The data are from a study of vaccination effects on CD4 cells after COVID-19. The wider study: Convalescent patients (three in total) were sampled early and late after vaccination. Samples gathered post-vaccine arrived a median of 72 days past the second dose. Whole-study findings and limits: Missing from the study were early post-infection timepoints, and its convalescent patients were few.

Following a roughly eleven-day culture, CD4+ T cells were purified. PCR confirmed that the person was infected with SARS-CoV-2 between March and December 2020. Vaccination of participants consisted of two doses of either the BNT162b2 or mRNA-1273 vaccine. Cells had half their medium changed to IL-2 medium on days 3 and 7. The germline CDR1 and CDR2 sequences are LGHDT and YNNKEL (reference sequence). CDR3 length: 15 amino acids. The ends were cut back, 2 bases at V and 9 bases at J, with 17 bases in the middle. TCRdb keeps only in-frame clones here, not all; method: immunoSEQ multiplex PCR. The data contain roughly 30,000 clones, 75% of them singletons.

This clonotype was obtained from a human donor who had a prior SARS-CoV-2 infection. The sequencing used CD4+ T cells from PBMCs cultured without peptide, collected after COVID-19 vaccination. The chain is built from TRBV3-1 (or the pseudogene TRBV3-2) and TRBJ2-1; D remains unclear. CDR3 loop: CASSQSPSPGGEQFF. The DNA for the CDR3 is TGTGCCAGCAGCCAATCACCCTCGCCGGGCGGTGAGCAGTTCTTC.